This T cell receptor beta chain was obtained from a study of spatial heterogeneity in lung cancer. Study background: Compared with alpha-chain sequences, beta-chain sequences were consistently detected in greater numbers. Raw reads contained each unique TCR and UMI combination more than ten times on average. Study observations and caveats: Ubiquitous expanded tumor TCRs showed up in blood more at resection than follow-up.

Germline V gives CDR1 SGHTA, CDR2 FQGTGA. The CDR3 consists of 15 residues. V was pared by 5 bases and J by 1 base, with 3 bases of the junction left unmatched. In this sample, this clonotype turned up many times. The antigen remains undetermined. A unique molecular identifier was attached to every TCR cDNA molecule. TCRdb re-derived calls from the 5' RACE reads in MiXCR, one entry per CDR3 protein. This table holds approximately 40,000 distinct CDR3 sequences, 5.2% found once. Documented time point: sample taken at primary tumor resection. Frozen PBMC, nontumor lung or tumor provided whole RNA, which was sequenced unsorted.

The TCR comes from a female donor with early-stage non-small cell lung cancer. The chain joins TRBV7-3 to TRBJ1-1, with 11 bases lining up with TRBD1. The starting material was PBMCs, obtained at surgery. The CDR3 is CASSRTGGANTEAFF. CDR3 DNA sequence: TGTGCCAGCAGCAGGACAGGGGGCGCGAACACTGAAGCTTTCTTT.